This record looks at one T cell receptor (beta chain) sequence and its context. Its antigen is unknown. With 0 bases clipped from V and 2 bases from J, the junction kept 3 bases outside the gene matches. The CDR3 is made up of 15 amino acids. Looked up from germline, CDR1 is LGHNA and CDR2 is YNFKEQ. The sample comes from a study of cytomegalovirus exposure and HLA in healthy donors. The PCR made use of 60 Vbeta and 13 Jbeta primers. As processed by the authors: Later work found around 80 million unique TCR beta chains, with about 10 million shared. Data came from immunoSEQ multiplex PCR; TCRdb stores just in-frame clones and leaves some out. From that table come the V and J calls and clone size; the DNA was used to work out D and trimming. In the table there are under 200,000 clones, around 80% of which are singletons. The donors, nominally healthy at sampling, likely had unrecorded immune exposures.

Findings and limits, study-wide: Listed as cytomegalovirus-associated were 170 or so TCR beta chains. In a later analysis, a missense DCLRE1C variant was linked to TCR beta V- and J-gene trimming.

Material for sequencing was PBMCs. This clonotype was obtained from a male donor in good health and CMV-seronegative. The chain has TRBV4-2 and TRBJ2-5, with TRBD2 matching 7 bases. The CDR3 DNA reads TGTGCCAGCAGCCAAGATTACGGGAGGCAAGAGACCCAGTACTTC. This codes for CASSQDYGRQETQYF.